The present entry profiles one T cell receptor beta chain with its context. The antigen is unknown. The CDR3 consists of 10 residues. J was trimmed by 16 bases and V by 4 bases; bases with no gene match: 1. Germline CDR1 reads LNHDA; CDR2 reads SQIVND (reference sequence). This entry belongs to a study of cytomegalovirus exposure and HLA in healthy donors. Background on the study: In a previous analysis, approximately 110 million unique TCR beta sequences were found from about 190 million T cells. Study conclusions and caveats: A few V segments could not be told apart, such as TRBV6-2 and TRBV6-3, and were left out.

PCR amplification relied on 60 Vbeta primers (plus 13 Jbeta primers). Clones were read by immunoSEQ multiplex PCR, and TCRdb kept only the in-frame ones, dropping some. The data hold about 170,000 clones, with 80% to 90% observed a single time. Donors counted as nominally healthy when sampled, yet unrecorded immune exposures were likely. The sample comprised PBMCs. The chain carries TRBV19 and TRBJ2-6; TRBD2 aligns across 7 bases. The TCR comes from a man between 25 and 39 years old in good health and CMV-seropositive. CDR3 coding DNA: TGTGCCAGTAGTAGGGAGGGGCTGACTTTC. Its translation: CASSREGLTF. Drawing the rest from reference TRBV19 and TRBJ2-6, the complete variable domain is DGGITQSPKYLFRKEGQNVTLSCEQNLNHDAMYWYRQDPGQGLRLIYYSQIVNDFQKGDIAEGYSVSREKKESFPLTVTSAQKNPTAFYLCASSREGLTFGAGSRLTVL.